The 19 T cell receptor beta chains presented below share a single source sample, sequenced in a study of T cells in Graves' hyperthyroidism and ophthalmopathy. Amplified regions were TCR beta CDR3 sequences from RNA transcripts. The HTBI primer set was used in a first-round RT-PCR of the TCR CDR3. In TCRdb, the multiplex PCR reads were re-called with MiXCR into one record per CDR3 protein. The sample holds approximately 430,000 distinct CDR3 sequences; 15% to 19% are singletons and the top ten take 7.5% to 8%. Sequenced input: blood. All receptors derive from a woman aged 18-29 years with Graves' hyperthyroidism.

This clonotype was seen at least ten times. The chain joins TRBV7-9 to TRBJ2-2; D not resolved. Germline CDR1 SEHNR, CDR2 FQNEAQ (reference sequence). Between the trimmed V and J ends, which lost 5 bases and 7 bases, there was a span of 8 bases. The CDR3 contains 12 residues. CDR3 sequence: CASSVTIGELFF. In DNA, the CDR3 is TGTGCCAGCAGCGTGACGATCGGGGAGCTGTTTTTT.

This clonotype was counted many times. The rearrangement uses TRBV29-1 and TRBJ2-6, with a possible D match to TRBD1 (6 bases). The CDR3 runs 15 residues. Trimming stripped 6 bases from V and 5 bases from J, with 17 bases between. CDR1 is SQVTM and CDR2 is ANQGSEA in the germline V gene. The CDR3 coding sequence is TGCAGCGTAAGAGGGGGTTCCCCCTGGGCCAACGTCCTGACTTTC. This sequence encodes CSVRGGSPWANVLTF.

This clonotype was seen at least ten times. V usage is TRBV11-2 and J usage is TRBJ2-7; D uncertain. CDR3 size: 13 residues. CDR1 and CDR2 from the germline V gene are SGHAT and FQNNGV. Trimming cost V 3 bases and J 4 bases, with 10 bases left between them. The CDR3, as DNA: TGTGCCAGCAGCTTTTTATGGGGTTACGAGCAGTACTTC. It translates to CASSFLWGYEQYF. Looking up the rest from reference TRBV11-2 and TRBJ2-7 gives the full variable domain: EAGVAQSPRYKIIEKRQSVAFWCNPISGHATLYWYQQILGQGPKLLIQFQNNGVVDDSQLPKDRFSAERLKGVDSTLKIQPAKLEDSAVYLCASSFLWGYEQYFGPGTRLTVT.

The J gene is TRBJ1-5, the V gene TRBV12-5; D not resolved. In germline, CDR1 is LGHNT, CDR2 FRNRAP. This CDR3 spans 11 amino acids. V lost 0 bases and J lost 13, with 7 bases in between. CDR3 coding DNA: TGTGCTAGTGGTTTGGTAGGGAGTCAGCATTTT. It is translated as CASGLVGSQHF.

In its sample, this clonotype was seen many times. The rearrangement links TRBV13 to TRBJ1-2; TRBD1 matches at 10 bases. The V gene's germline CDR1 is PRHDT and CDR2 FYEKMQ (reference sequence). CDR3 length: 15 residues. The J segment lost 4 bases and the V segment lost 0 bases, leaving 2 bases of the junction unmatched. The CDR3 bases are TGTGCCAGCAGCTTAGGGGACAGGGGGGTCTATGGCTACACCTTC. Its translation: CASSLGDRGVYGYTF.

This clonotype was seen once. J is TRBJ2-2 and V is TRBV5-1; the match to TRBD2 covers 7 bases. Germline assignment: CDR1 SGHRS and CDR2 YFSETQ. The CDR3 consists of 18 residues. V shed 0 bases and J 6 bases; nucleotides not matched to a gene: 14. The CDR3, as DNA: TGCGCCAGCAGCTTGGCCGGGGGGAAACTAATTCTCCCCGGGGAGCTGTTTTTT. This codes for CASSLAGGKLILPGELFF. The full variable domain, completed using reference TRBV5-1 and TRBJ2-2, is KAGVTQTPRYLIKTRGQQVTLSCSPISGHRSVSWYQQTPGQGLQFLFEYFSETQRNKGNFPGRFSGRQFSNSRSEMNVSTLELGDSALYLCASSLAGGKLILPGELFFGEGSRLTVL.

The table lists this clonotype with many counts. The CDR3 spells CASSIESSGGTDTQYF. DNA for the CDR3: TGTGCCAGTAGTATAGAAAGCAGCGGAGGCACAGATACGCAGTATTTT. The rearrangement uses TRBV19 and TRBJ2-3; D is possibly TRBD2 (5 bases). Trimming left V 0 bases short and J 1 base short, with 11 bases between. The CDR3 runs to 16 residues. The V gene's germline CDR1 is LNHDA and CDR2 SQIVND (reference sequence).

J is TRBJ1-6 and V is TRBV11-3; D might be TRBD1 (5 bases). CDR3 size: 14 residues. Trimming shortened V by 5 bases and J by 11 bases, and 16 bases separated the two germline ends. In germline, CDR1 is SGHNT, CDR2 YENEEA. The chain's CDR3 is CASSLAGTATPLHF. CDR3 sequence (DNA): TGTGCCAGCAGCCTAGCCGGGACGGCTACACCCCTCCACTTT.

This rearrangement joins TRBV28 to TRBJ1-6; TRBD1 agrees at 8 bases. The CDR3 contains 17 residues. Germline trimming cut 5 bases from V and 8 bases from J; bases unmatched to any gene: 14. Germline V lookup: CDR1 MDHEN, CDR2 SYDVKM. The CDR3 region has the DNA TGTGCCAGCAGTCCGCAAACCGGACAGGGACTTTATTCACCCCTCCACTTT. It yields the protein CASSPQTGQGLYSPLHF.

Many counts were recorded for this clonotype. V is TRBV7-9 and J is TRBJ1-5, with D perhaps matching TRBD1 (6 bases). Germline V gene sequence: CDR1 SEHNR, CDR2 FQNEAQ (reference sequence). The CDR3 is 17 amino acids. The ends were cut back, 1 base at V and 0 bases at J, with 13 bases in the middle. The CDR3 coding sequence is TGTGCCAGCAGCTTAGACCCGACAGGATATAGCAATCAGCCCCAGCATTTT. Translated: CASSLDPTGYSNQPQHF.

This clonotype was seen many times. The gene calls are TRBV13 and TRBJ2-7; D unclear. The germline V gene has CDR1 PRHDT and CDR2 FYEKMQ (reference sequence). This CDR3 is built from 12 residues. Trimming stripped 3 bases from V and 5 bases from J, with 8 bases between. CDR3 coding DNA: TGTGCCAGCAGCTTTTTTTCCCACGAGCAGTACTTC. Translation: CASSFFSHEQYF.

Here the CDR3 reads CASSPGRRYTEAFF. The DNA for the CDR3 is TGTGCCAGCAGTCCGGGCCGGAGGTACACTGAAGCTTTCTTT. V is TRBV12-3 or TRBV12-4 and J is TRBJ1-1, with D hard to call. This CDR3 spans 14 amino acids. Trimming stripped 5 bases from V and 3 bases from J, with 13 bases between.

This clonotype was detected many times. The J gene is TRBJ2-7, the V gene TRBV6-1; 7 bases fit TRBD1. CDR3 size: 15 residues. V lost 5 bases, J lost 0 bases, and 7 bases stayed unmatched. Germline V gene sequence: CDR1 MNHNS, CDR2 SASEGT. The CDR3 here is CASSLNGQDSYEQYF. The CDR3 coding sequence is TGTGCCAGCAGTCTGAACGGACAGGACTCCTACGAGCAGTACTTC.

This clonotype was counted at least ten times. The J gene is TRBJ1-4, the V gene TRBV3-1, with D maybe TRBD1 (6 bases). Germline CDR1 reads LGHDT; CDR2 reads YNNKEL (reference sequence). This CDR3 is 16 amino acids long. The ends were cut back, 4 bases at V and 8 bases at J, with 20 bases in the middle. CDR3 DNA sequence: TGTGCCAGCAGCCCAGGACAGCGGCCGACGGGCGAAAAACTGTTTTTT. This codes for CASSPGQRPTGEKLFF.

This chain uses TRBV20-1 with TRBJ2-1, with 10 positions matching TRBD2. In germline, CDR1 is DFQATT, CDR2 SNEGSKA (reference sequence). The CDR3 is 15 amino acids. V gave up 3 bases and J gave up 5 bases; unmatched junction bases: 7. CDR3 in amino acids: CSARIVAGGDNEQFF. The CDR3, as DNA: TGCAGTGCTAGGATTGTAGCGGGGGGCGACAATGAGCAGTTCTTC.

This clonotype was detected many times. The V call is TRBV7-9, the J call TRBJ2-7; the match to TRBD2 covers 9 bases. V shed 1 base, J shed 4 bases, and the junction held 14 bases outside the gene matches. The CDR3 totals 18 residues. The germline gives CDR1 SEHNR, CDR2 FQNEAQ (reference sequence). The CDR3 loop reads CASSLGLAEPVSSYEQYF. CDR3 in DNA: TGTGCCAGCAGCTTAGGACTAGCGGAGCCCGTATCTTCTTACGAGCAGTACTTC.

This clonotype has ten or more counts. The gene calls are TRBV28 and TRBJ1-2; 11 bases map to TRBD1. CDR1 is MDHEN and CDR2 is SYDVKM in the germline V gene. CDR3 length: 15 amino acids. Trimming at V came to 5 bases and at J to 3 bases, leaving 5 bases not matched to a gene. CDR3: CASSAGGQGDYGYTF. Here the CDR3 DNA reads TGTGCCAGCAGTGCAGGGGGACAGGGGGACTATGGCTACACCTTC.

The V gene is TRBV6-1, the J gene TRBJ2-5; D is perhaps TRBD1 (5 bases). V dropped 7 bases and J dropped 4 bases, with 13 bases sitting between them. Germline V gene data show CDR1 as MNHNS and CDR2 as SASEGT. CDR3 length: 13 amino acids. CDR3 nucleotides: TGTGCCAGCACTAAGGACACCCCAGAGACCCAGTACTTC. Translating it yields CASTKDTPETQYF.

Ten or more counts support this clonotype. V usage is TRBV28 and J usage is TRBJ1-2; D is undetermined. Trimming cost V 6 bases and J 7 bases, with 21 bases left between them. Germline V gives CDR1 MDHEN, CDR2 SYDVKM. This CDR3 comprises 15 residues. The CDR3 is CASSPRTEWDSGYTF. The CDR3 DNA reads as TGTGCCAGCAGCCCCAGGACCGAATGGGATTCTGGCTACACCTTC.